The table lists the clone carrying this T cell receptor beta chain with many counts. About 500 ng RNA was reverse transcribed with alpha and beta constant-region primers. Using multiplexing indices, alpha and beta chain libraries were generated apart by chain-specific third strand synthesis. A short first PCR added P5 and P7 adapter elements and a second index. MiXCR, applied by TCRdb to the 5' RACE reads, yields one record per CDR3 protein. Among 6,000 to 8,500 distinct CDR3 sequences, about 7.3% were seen once, and the ten largest hold approximately 9.3%. The data stem from a study of HIV-infected patients and healthy controls. All unsorted peripheral T cells were captured because whole blood was used without fractionation. The CDR3 is 14 amino acids. Germline values: CDR1 SGHVS, CDR2 FNYEAQ. Between the trimmed V and J ends, which lost 4 bases and 3 bases, there was a span of 12 bases.

The chain joins TRBV7-6 to TRBJ1-1; no definite D call. This clonotype was obtained from an adult with HIV infection. The sample was blood, taken before antiretroviral therapy. CDR3 sequence (DNA): TGTGCCAGCAGCTCAAGCGGAGCTTACACTGAAGCTTTCTTT. Translation: CASSSSGAYTEAFF.